These 22 T cell receptor beta chains came from one sample sequenced in a study of cytotoxic CD8 clonotypes in ibrutinib-treated CLL. Clones were sequenced by immunoSEQ multiplex PCR, and TCRdb holds only the in-frame ones, with some missing. Here the sample spans roughly 330,000 clones, 67% being singletons. The sequences come from PBMCs, collected after 36 months of ibrutinib treatment. These receptor sequences come from a human donor with chronic lymphocytic leukemia.

This clone was seen a few times. V and J are TRBV27 and TRBJ2-3; no firm D call. Germline V gene data show CDR1 as MNHEY and CDR2 as SMNVEV (reference sequence). The CDR3 covers 12 residues. V lost 8 bases, J lost 6 bases, and 12 bases lay in between. The CDR3 DNA reads as TGTGCCAGCTCCCCGCGAGGTGATACGCAGTATTTT. Protein sequence: CASSPRGDTQYF.

This clone came up a few times. The chain uses TRBV30 and TRBJ1-5, with D maybe TRBD1 (5 bases). The CDR3 runs to 14 residues. Trimming left V 0 bases short and J 4 bases short, with 10 bases between. The germline V gene encodes CDR1 GTSNPN and CDR2 SVGIG (reference sequence). The CDR3 loop reads CAWSVARANQPQHF. CDR3 nucleotide sequence: TGTGCCTGGAGTGTAGCCAGGGCTAATCAGCCCCAGCATTTT.

This clone was seen just once. The V and J genes are TRBV9 and TRBJ1-1; 8 bases agree with TRBD1. After removal of 2 bases from V and 1 base from J, the junction contained 10 bases not matched to a gene. Germline values: CDR1 SGDLS, CDR2 YYNGEE. CDR3 length equals 17 residues. This chain's CDR3 is CASSVLGQEHPNTEAFF. In nucleotides, the CDR3 is TGTGCCAGCAGCGTCCTGGGACAGGAACACCCGAACACTGAAGCTTTCTTT.

This clone was observed a single time. The chain recombines TRBV19 with TRBJ1-2; D remains ambiguous. V lost 6 bases and J lost 5, with 16 bases in between. Germline loops: CDR1 LNHDA, CDR2 SQIVND (reference sequence). CDR3 length: 14 residues. The CDR3 nucleotides are TGTGCCAGTAGACAAGTACGGAAGGCGTATGGCTACACCTTC. This encodes CASRQVRKAYGYTF.

This clone occurred a few times. This chain connects TRBV6-1 to TRBJ2-7, with TRBD2 as a possible D gene (5 bases). This CDR3 is built from 14 residues. Germline V gene lookup returns CDR1 MNHNS and CDR2 SASEGT. Trimming stripped 4 bases from V and 0 bases from J, with 10 bases between. The CDR3, as DNA: TGTGCCAGCAGTGCTAGCTACAACTCCTACGAGCAGTACTTC. Translation: CASSASYNSYEQYF.

The CDR3 here is CASSLGQLRDGYTF. Here the CDR3 DNA reads TGCGCCAGCAGCTTGGGACAGCTGCGGGATGGCTACACCTTC. The chain combines TRBV5-1 with TRBJ1-2; D perhaps matches TRBD1 (5 bases). CDR3 size: 14 residues. Germline V gene data show CDR1 as SGHRS and CDR2 as YFSETQ. Trimming took 0 bases from V and 6 from J, leaving 12 bases between them. Filled out from reference TRBV5-1 and TRBJ1-2, the complete variable domain reads KAGVTQTPRYLIKTRGQQVTLSCSPISGHRSVSWYQQTPGQGLQFLFEYFSETQRNKGNFPGRFSGRQFSNSRSEMNVSTLELGDSALYLCASSLGQLRDGYTFGSGTRLTVV.

This clone was observed a few times. This chain links TRBV5-1 with TRBJ2-3, with D unresolved. The length of the CDR3 is 14 residues. Per the germline V gene, CDR1 is SGHRS and CDR2 is YFSETQ. Trimming took off 1 base at V and 2 bases at J, with 8 bases between the two ends. CDR3 sequence (DNA): TGCGCCAGCAGCTTGACAGTAGCCACAGATACGCAGTATTTT. Translating it yields CASSLTVATDTQYF.

This clone was detected only once. The chain carries TRBV25-1 and TRBJ1-2; 8 bases map to TRBD1. CDR3 length: 14 residues. The V gene end was trimmed by 3 bases and the J gene end by 8 bases; junction bases not matched to a gene: 8. CDR1 and CDR2 from the germline V gene are MGHDK and SYGVNS. The CDR3 DNA reads TGTGCCAGCAGTGAGCCGGACAGGGCCAGAGGCTACACCTTC. It codes for CASSEPDRARGYTF.

The V gene is TRBV7-3, the J gene TRBJ2-1; 11 bases map to TRBD2. Germline CDR1 reads SGHTA; CDR2 reads FQGTGA. CDR3 length: 14 residues. V was pared by 4 bases and J by 7 bases, with 3 bases of the junction left unmatched. CDR3 residues: CASSSGLAANEQFF. The CDR3 DNA follows: TGTGCCAGCAGCTCGGGACTAGCGGCGAATGAGCAGTTCTTC.

The chain uses TRBV4-2 and TRBJ2-7; TRBD2 is a possible D gene (5 bases). The CDR3 covers 15 residues. V lost 3 bases, J lost 0 bases, and 12 bases lay in between. CDR1 LGHNA and CDR2 YNFKEQ come from the germline V gene. The CDR3 DNA is TGTGCCAGCAGCCAGGCCACTAGTGTCTCCTACGAGCAGTACTTC. Translated, it gives CASSQATSVSYEQYF.

The rearrangement joins TRBV27 to TRBJ2-7; TRBD1 is a possible D gene (6 bases). Germline V gives CDR1 MNHEY, CDR2 SMNVEV (reference sequence). The V end was cut by 3 bases, the J end by 2 bases, with 11 bases between. The CDR3 is made up of 14 amino acids. The CDR3 is CASSFGTKTYEQYF. The CDR3 bases are TGTGCCAGCAGTTTTGGGACAAAGACCTACGAGCAGTACTTC.

This chain uses TRBV20-1 with TRBJ1-2; TRBD1 matches at 8 bases. V was pared by 8 bases and J by 6 bases, with 5 bases of the junction left unmatched. The germline V gene has CDR1 DFQATT and CDR2 SNEGSKA (reference sequence). This CDR3 spans 11 amino acids. The CDR3 loop is CSLDRGNGYTF. As DNA, the CDR3 is TGCAGTTTAGACAGGGGCAATGGCTACACCTTC.

This chain uses TRBV4-3 with TRBJ2-7; 11 bases fit TRBD2. The CDR3 totals 15 residues. CDR1 is LGHNA, CDR2 YSLEER, per germline. V lost 3 bases, J lost 6 bases, and 7 bases stayed unmatched. CDR3 protein: CASSHIAGGPGEQYF. The CDR3 bases are TGCGCCAGCAGCCATATAGCGGGAGGGCCGGGCGAGCAGTACTTC.

The chain uses TRBV7-2 and TRBJ2-7; 8 bases line up with TRBD2. Germline V gives CDR1 SGHTA, CDR2 FQGNSA. The CDR3 contains 13 residues. The V gene end was trimmed by 5 bases and the J gene end by 4 bases; junction bases not matched to a gene: 4. This CDR3 reads CASSPGLGYEQYF. CDR3 coding DNA: TGTGCCAGCAGCCCGGGACTAGGGTACGAGCAGTACTTC.

This clone was detected only a few times. This rearrangement joins TRBV4-1 to TRBJ1-2; 7 nucleotides align to TRBD1. The V segment lost 4 bases and the J segment 0 bases; nucleotides outside the gene matches: 8. The CDR3 extends over 16 amino acids. Looked up from germline, CDR1 is MGHRA and CDR2 is YSYEKL. The CDR3 sequence is CASSLARTGSNYGYTF. The CDR3 DNA sequence: TGCGCCAGCAGCCTCGCCCGGACAGGTTCTAACTATGGCTACACCTTC.

V and J are TRBV6-5 and TRBJ2-7; perhaps TRBD1 as D (6 bases). In germline, CDR1 is MNHEY, CDR2 SVGAGI. V was trimmed by 2 bases and J by 2 bases, leaving 10 bases between them. The CDR3 is made up of 14 amino acids. Written as DNA, the CDR3 is TGTGCCAGCAGTTACGAGGGGGAAACCTACGAGCAGTACTTC. Translation gives CASSYEGETYEQYF.

The chain couples TRBV5-1 to TRBJ1-4; D unresolved. Looked up from germline, CDR1 is SGHRS and CDR2 is YFSETQ. The CDR3 contains 15 residues. Trimming cost V 2 bases and J 0 bases, with 8 bases left between them. For the CDR3, the DNA is TGCGCCAGCAGCTTAAGGGAGTCAACTAATGAAAAACTGTTTTTT. Protein sequence: CASSLRESTNEKLFF.

The chain employs TRBV6-6 and TRBJ1-2, with 8 nucleotides matching TRBD1. The J segment lost 7 bases and the V segment lost 6 bases, leaving 13 bases of the junction unmatched. This CDR3 has 15 residues. Germline CDR1 and CDR2: MNHNY and SVGAGI (reference sequence). Here the CDR3 reads CASRLRQGPRGGYTF. The CDR3 nucleotides are TGTGCCAGCAGGCTCCGACAGGGGCCAAGGGGTGGCTACACCTTC.

V usage is TRBV29-1 and J usage is TRBJ1-4; no definite D call. The germline V gene encodes CDR1 SQVTM and CDR2 ANQGSEA. Trimming took 4 bases from V and 5 from J, leaving 8 bases between them. CDR3 length: 12 amino acids. In DNA form, the CDR3 reads TGCAGCGTTGTGTCCCTGAATGAAAAACTGTTTTTT. Its protein is CSVVSLNEKLFF.

The gene calls are TRBV29-1 and TRBJ2-1; 8 bases align to TRBD2. The CDR3 runs 14 residues. The trim removed 6 bases at V and 3 bases at J, leaving 7 bases unmatched. In germline, CDR1 is SQVTM, CDR2 ANQGSEA. Here the CDR3 reads CSVDIAGIYNEQFF. The DNA for the CDR3 is TGCAGCGTCGATATAGCGGGAATCTACAATGAGCAGTTCTTC.

This clone turned up a few times. CDR3 amino acids: CTSSHSGTGRKETQYF. DNA of the CDR3: TGCACCAGCAGCCATTCCGGGACAGGGCGGAAAGAGACCCAGTACTTC. This chain joins TRBV1 and TRBJ2-5; TRBD1, as called in the table, went unchecked against the DNA. TRBV1 is given as a pseudogene. The CDR3 totals 16 residues.

The CDR3 reads CASNLGTGYGYTF. The CDR3 DNA follows: TGTGCCAGCAACCTCGGGACAGGCTATGGCTACACCTTC. The chain joins TRBV2 to TRBJ1-2; TRBD1 matches at 8 bases. The CDR3 extends over 13 amino acids. The germline V gene has CDR1 SNHLY and CDR2 FYNNEI. Trimming removed 7 bases from V and 4 bases from J; junction bases left unmatched: 5.